This TCR beta chain was profiled in a study of CD8 T cells in cerebrospinal fluid in Alzheimer's disease. Study observations and caveats: In mild cognitive impairment or Alzheimer's disease, the biggest CSF clone made up more TCRs than in controls.

Germline V gene sequence: CDR1 SGDLS, CDR2 YYNGEE. The CDR3 is made up of 16 amino acids. CSF cells underwent 10X single-cell V(D)J and 5' gene-expression profiling. TCRdb processed the 10x single-cell sequencing reads again and assigns one entry to each CDR3 protein, with no DNA. This table lists over a thousand distinct CDR3 sequences. Live CSF cells were sorted with a live/dead marker for droplet-based sequencing. This clonotype is medium-sized by frequency. Antigen unknown. The V and J genes are TRBV9 and TRBJ2-3; the TCRdb D gene call, TRBD1, has no DNA to confirm it. This clonotype was obtained from a human donor in good health. Sequencing was done on a sample of cerebrospinal fluid. CDR3 amino acids: CASSDRQGRGTDTQYF.